This TCR beta chain is drawn from a study of T cell repertoires in cytomegalovirus infection (dated by TCRdb to about 2019). Context from the whole study: The HLA type of each donor mattered for the analysis, because public TCR beta signatures pointed to carriage of CMV infection along with the matching HLA type.

The data were produced on an Illumina HiSeq 1500. TCRdb reran the public reads through fastp at Q25 and MiXCR, keeping productive beta chains. Rows with a matching CDR3 protein are joined into one entry that keeps the most common DNA and genes. Present in this sample are 100,000 to 150,000 distinct CDR3 sequences, 8% to 9% of which were seen just once. Around 9.1% of the sample is held by the ten biggest clonotypes. This clonotype came up many times. Its antigen has not been determined. The record has no base qualities; no much larger clone is one base away. Broad study findings and their caveats: In both this cohort and an independent roughly 350-donor cohort, the cumulative frequency of public TCR beta family members distinguished carriers of CMV infection plus the relevant HLA type. The ex vivo response was dominated by HLA-C-restricted CMV-specific TCR beta clonotypes, which also provided the single most frequent clonotype in two of eight donors.

The sequence was collected from a human donor in good health (CMV status not recorded). Some clones in this sample may be carry-over from other donors' samples. Sample: PBMCs.

The CDR3 amino acid sequence is: CASRTWTDTEAFF. The bases are TGTGCCAGCAGAACGTGGACAGACACTGAAGCTTTCTTT. The chain links TRBV7-9 with TRBJ1-1; D gene: possibly TRBD1, on 6 matching bases. Its CDR3 holds 13 amino acids, cysteine through phenylalanine. The only DNA kept is the CDR3, 39 bases in frame from the first base. Trimming at the junction amounts to 6 bases on V and 3 bases on J, and the germline ends lie 11 bases apart. The germline V gene (reference sequence) sets CDR1 to SEHNR and CDR2 to FQNEAQ.